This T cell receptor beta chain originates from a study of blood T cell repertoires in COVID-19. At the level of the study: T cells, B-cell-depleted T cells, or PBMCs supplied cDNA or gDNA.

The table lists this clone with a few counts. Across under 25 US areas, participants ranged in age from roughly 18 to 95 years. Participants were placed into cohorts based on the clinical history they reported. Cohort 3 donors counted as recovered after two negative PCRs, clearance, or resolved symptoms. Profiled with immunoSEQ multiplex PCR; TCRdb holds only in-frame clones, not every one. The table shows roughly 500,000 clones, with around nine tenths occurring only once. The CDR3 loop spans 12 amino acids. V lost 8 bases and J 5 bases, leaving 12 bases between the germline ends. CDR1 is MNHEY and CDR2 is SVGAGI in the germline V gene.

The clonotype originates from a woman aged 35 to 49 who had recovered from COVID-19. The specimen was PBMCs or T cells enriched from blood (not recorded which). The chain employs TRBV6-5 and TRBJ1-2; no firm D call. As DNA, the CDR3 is TGTGCCAGCCGGGTCGCAGATTATGGCTACACCTTC. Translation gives CASRVADYGYTF.